This TCR beta chain is from a study of blood T cell repertoires in COVID-19. Across the whole study: Collection of acute and convalescent COVID-19 samples took place in the United States, Italy and Spain. Sample material is recorded as cDNA or gDNA derived from T cells, B-cell-depleted T cells, or PBMCs.

Profiled with immunoSEQ multiplex PCR; TCRdb holds only in-frame clones, not every one. The sample yields around 280,000 clones, approximately 88% seen once. Participant-reported clinical history was the basis for cohort assignment. CDR3 size: 13 residues. The germline CDR1 and CDR2 sequences are SGHTA and FQGTGA. The V gene lost 0 bases and the J gene lost 10 bases, with 7 bases spanning the gap. The receptor was derived from a woman aged 40 to 55 who had recovered from COVID-19. The rearrangement uses TRBV7-3 and TRBJ1-6; D remains unclear. The sequenced sample was PBMCs or T cells enriched from blood (not recorded which). CDR3 sequence: CASSLTFGSPLHF. CDR3 DNA: TGTGCCAGCAGCTTAACTTTTGGCTCACCCCTCCACTTT.